This T cell receptor beta chain was sequenced during a study of beta chain features in type 1 diabetes. Whole-study results and caveats: It was possible that PCR favored shorter templates, equally so in patients and controls. Naive, central memory and Treg TCRB repertoires appeared more alike in patients than in healthy donors. For Type 1 diabetes patients, all four CD4+ subsets carried TCRB CDR3s that were moderately but significantly shorter.

This CDR3 is 16 amino acids long. Trimming took 3 bases from V and 7 from J; bases not matched to a gene: 9. CDR1 and CDR2 from the germline V gene are KGHSH and LQKENI. Donors underwent one heparinised blood draw, about 0.12 L on average. Cell sorting via CD45RO/CCR7/CD25/CD127/CD95/CD27 was performed to obtain CD4+ naive, central memory, regulatory and stem cell-like memory cells. The study reverse transcribed the entire isolated RNA, so it sequenced expressed TCRB transcripts. Only in-frame clones appear in the TCRdb table, and some are missing; sequencing was by immunoSEQ multiplex PCR. Of over 150,000 clones listed, 8% to 9.5% are singletons. Of note for this clone: What it recognizes is unknown.

The sequence came from a woman between 18 and 29 years old with type 1 diabetes. Sequenced material: central memory CD4+ T cells from blood. J is TRBJ2-7 and V is TRBV18; 13 bases fit TRBD2. The CDR3 region has the DNA TGTGCCAGCTCACCCGGGACTAGCGGGAAGCTCGTGGAGCAGTACTTC. Translated: CASSPGTSGKLVEQYF.